This T cell receptor (beta chain) was recorded in a study of beta chain features in type 1 diabetes. The overall study: In age, gender and cell yields, patients were similar to healthy donors. Study-wide points: Researchers reported that naive, central memory and Treg TCRB repertoires appeared more similar in patients than in healthy donors. More deletions and fewer insertions at VDJ junctions were found in patients with type 1 diabetes. A definitive answer on HLA type influencing TCRB rearrangement was not reached here.

Note on this clone: Antigen specificity is unknown.

Sequencing targeted expressed TCRB transcripts, as all isolated RNA had been reverse transcribed. Some clones are missing from TCRdb's copy, which holds only in-frame ones; the method was immunoSEQ multiplex PCR. This sample has approximately 400,000 clones, with less than 15% found just once. CDR3 length: 13 amino acids. CDR1 is SQVTM and CDR2 is ANQGSEA in the germline V gene. V was pared by 1 base and J by 4 bases, with 10 bases between. The chain employs TRBV29-1 and TRBJ2-5, with D possibly matching TRBD2 (6 bases). Sequenced input: naive CD4+ T cells from blood. The clonotype comes from a woman younger than 30 in good health. The CDR3 nucleotides read TGCAGCGTTGAAGCCTACGGGGGAGAGACCCAGTACTTC. It translates to CSVEAYGGETQYF. The full variable domain, completed using reference TRBV29-1 and TRBJ2-5, is SAVISQKPSRDICQRGTSLTIQCQVDSQVTMMFWYRQQPGQSLTLIATANQGSEATYESGFVIDKFPISRPNLTFSTLTVSNMSPEDSSIYLCSVEAYGGETQYFGPGTRLLVL.